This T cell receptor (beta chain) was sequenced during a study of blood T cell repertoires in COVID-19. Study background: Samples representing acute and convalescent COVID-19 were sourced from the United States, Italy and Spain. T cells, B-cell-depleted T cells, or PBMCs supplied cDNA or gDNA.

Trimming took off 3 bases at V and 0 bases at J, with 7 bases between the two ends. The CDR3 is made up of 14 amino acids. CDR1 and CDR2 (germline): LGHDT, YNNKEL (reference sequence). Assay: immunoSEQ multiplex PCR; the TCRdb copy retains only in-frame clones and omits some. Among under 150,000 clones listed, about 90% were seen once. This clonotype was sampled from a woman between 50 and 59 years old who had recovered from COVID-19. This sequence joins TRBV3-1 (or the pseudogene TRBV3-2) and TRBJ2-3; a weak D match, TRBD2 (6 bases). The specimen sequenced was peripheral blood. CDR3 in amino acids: CASSQGTSTDTQYF. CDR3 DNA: TGTGCCAGCAGCCAGGGGACTAGCACAGATACGCAGTATTTT.